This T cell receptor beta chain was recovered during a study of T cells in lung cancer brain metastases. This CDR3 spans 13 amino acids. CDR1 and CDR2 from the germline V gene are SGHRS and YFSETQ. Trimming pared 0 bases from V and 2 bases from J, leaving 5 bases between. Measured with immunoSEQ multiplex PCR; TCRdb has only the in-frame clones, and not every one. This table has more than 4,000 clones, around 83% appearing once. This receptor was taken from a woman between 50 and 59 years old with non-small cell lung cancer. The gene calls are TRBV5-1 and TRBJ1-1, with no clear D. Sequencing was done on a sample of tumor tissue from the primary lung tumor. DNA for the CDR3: TGCGCCAGCAGCTTGGACATTAACACTGAAGCTTTCTTT. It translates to CASSLDINTEAFF.